A selection of T cell receptor beta chains follows, all from one sample in a study of T-cell reconstitution after alpha-beta-depleted transplantation in children. TCRdb reanalysed the PCR reads using MiXCR and keeps one entry per CDR3 protein. The repertoire includes more than 550,000 distinct CDR3 sequences, more than 9% of them detected once, and less than 5% sits in the top ten. The input for sequencing was PBMCs from the stem cell graft donor, taken from the stem cell graft. The receptors stem from a human donor who donated a stem cell graft to a child with acute myeloid leukemia. Each CDR3 is given with its conserved first and last residue. A D gene is named only where the DNA matches it firmly. The listing skips clone size in some rows; elsewhere it reads once, few, many or a size class.

D gene	clone size	V gene	J gene	CDR3 protein	CDR3 DNA
NA	few	TRBV7-9	TRBJ2-5	CASHTWGGWYQETQYF	TGTGCCAGCCATACATGGGGCGGATGGTACCAAGAGACCCAGTACTTC
NA	many	TRBV12-3/TRBV12-4	TRBJ2-2	CASSSSAGELFF	TGTGCCAGCAGCTCCTCCGCCGGGGAGCTGTTTTTT
NA	few	TRBV7-3	TRBJ2-2	CASSPTVGPGELFF	TGTGCCAGCAGCCCTACAGTCGGACCCGGGGAGCTGTTTTTT
TRBD1	NA	TRBV28	TRBJ2-7	CASRPGTGATAHPTYEQYF	TGTGCCAGCCGTCCCGGGACAGGGGCCACTGCACATCCTACCTACGAGCAGTACTTC
TRBD1	NA	TRBV24-1	TRBJ1-1	CATSDSGQGMNTEAFF	TGTGCCACCAGTGATTCCGGACAGGGAATGAACACTGAAGCTTTCTTT
NA	many	TRBV15	TRBJ2-2	CATSREIGRPNTGELFF	TGTGCCACCAGCAGAGAAATCGGGAGACCGAACACCGGGGAGCTGTTTTTT
NA	few	TRBV7-2	TRBJ1-5	CASGWDQPQHF	TGTGCCAGCGGCTGGGATCAGCCCCAGCATTTT
NA	many	TRBV12-3/TRBV12-4	TRBJ2-7	CASSLGLRYEQYF	TGTGCCAGCAGTTTAGGACTGCGCTACGAGCAGTACTTC
TRBD2	many	TRBV6-2/TRBV6-3	TRBJ2-5	CASSYASGREETQYF	TGTGCCAGCAGTTACGCTAGCGGGAGGGAAGAGACCCAGTACTTC
TRBD2	many	TRBV12-3/TRBV12-4	TRBJ2-1	CASSLTPGTSDNNEQFF	TGTGCCAGCAGCCTTACCCCCGGGACTAGTGACAACAATGAGCAGTTCTTC
TRBD2	many	TRBV7-9	TRBJ2-5	CASSLALAGAETQYF	TGTGCCAGCAGCTTAGCGCTAGCGGGAGCAGAGACCCAGTACTTC
TRBD2	many	TRBV7-3	TRBJ2-1	CASSLAGGVFNEQFF	TGTGCCAGCAGCTTGGCGGGAGGGGTTTTTAATGAGCAGTTCTTC
NA	NA	TRBV2	TRBJ2-4	CASTPSMVVDQYF	TGTGCCAGCACCCCTTCTATGGTGGTTGACCAGTACTTC
NA	NA	TRBV29-1	TRBJ1-3	CSVEDIGAGTRRNTIYF	TGCAGCGTTGAAGACATCGGGGCAGGAACTCGGCGGAACACCATATATTTT
TRBD1	many	TRBV19	TRBJ2-7	CASTSTGNYEQYF	TGTGCCAGTACCTCGACAGGGAACTACGAGCAGTACTTC
TRBD1	few	TRBV9	TRBJ1-2	CASSVSSGTVEGYTF	TGTGCCAGCAGCGTCTCCTCCGGGACAGTAGAGGGCTACACCTTC
NA	NA	TRBV11-2	TRBJ2-1	CASSAGPSGVEQFF	TGTGCCAGCAGCGCGGGACCCTCAGGGGTGGAGCAGTTCTTC
TRBD1	NA	TRBV27	TRBJ2-5	CHTTGAGETQYF	TGTCATACGACAGGGGCGGGGGAGACCCAGTACTTC
NA	NA	TRBV6-5	TRBJ1-1	CASSYASVSPEAFF	TGTGCCAGCAGTTATGCCTCAGTCAGCCCAGAAGCTTTCTTT
TRBD1	few	TRBV30	TRBJ1-5	CAWSGTVFNQPQHF	TGTGCCTGGAGCGGGACAGTCTTTAATCAGCCCCAGCATTTT
NA	few	TRBV7-8	TRBJ2-3	CATRRGRLSTDTQYF	TGTGCCACCCGCCGGGGGCGCCTCAGCACAGATACGCAGTATTTT
NA	NA	TRBV7-2	TRBJ2-3	CASSFLSGISTDTQYF	TGTGCCAGCAGCTTCCTTAGCGGAATCAGCACAGATACGCAGTATTTT
TRBD2	NA	TRBV7-9	TRBJ2-1	CASSPKNGRAINEQFF	TGTGCCAGCAGCCCAAAGAACGGGAGGGCCATCAATGAGCAGTTCTTC
TRBD2	many	TRBV10-2	TRBJ2-1	CASVRLAGGSGNEQFF	TGCGCCAGCGTGAGGCTAGCGGGAGGGTCCGGCAATGAGCAGTTCTTC
TRBD2	NA	TRBV30	TRBJ2-1	CARQAGKSYNEQFF	TGTGCCCGCCAAGCGGGAAAATCCTACAATGAGCAGTTCTTC
TRBD2	few	TRBV9	TRBJ2-1	CASSVRGTSGSFPYNEQFF	TGTGCCAGCAGCGTCCGAGGGACTAGCGGGAGTTTCCCCTACAATGAGCAGTTCTTC
TRBD2	NA	TRBV27	TRBJ2-2	CASSLEGLAGGTGELFF	TGTGCCAGCAGTTTAGAAGGTCTAGCGGGGGGAACCGGGGAGCTGTTTTTT